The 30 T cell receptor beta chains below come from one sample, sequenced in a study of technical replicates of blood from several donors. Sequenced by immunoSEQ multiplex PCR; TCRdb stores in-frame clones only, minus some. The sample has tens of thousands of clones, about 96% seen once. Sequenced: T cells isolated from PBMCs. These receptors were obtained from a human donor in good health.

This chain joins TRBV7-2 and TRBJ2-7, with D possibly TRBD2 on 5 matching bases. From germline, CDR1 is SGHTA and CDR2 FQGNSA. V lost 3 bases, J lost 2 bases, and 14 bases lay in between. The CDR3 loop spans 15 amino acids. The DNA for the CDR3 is TGTGCCAGCAGCTTCACTAGAAACTGGGCCTACGAGCAGTACTTC. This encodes CASSFTRNWAYEQYF.

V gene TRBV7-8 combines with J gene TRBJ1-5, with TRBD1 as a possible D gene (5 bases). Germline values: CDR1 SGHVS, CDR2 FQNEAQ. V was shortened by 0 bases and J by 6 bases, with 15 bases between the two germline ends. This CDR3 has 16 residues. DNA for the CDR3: TGTGCCAGCAGCTTAGCCGGGGCGGCGGGGGGTCAGCCCCAGCATTTT. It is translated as CASSLAGAAGGQPQHF.

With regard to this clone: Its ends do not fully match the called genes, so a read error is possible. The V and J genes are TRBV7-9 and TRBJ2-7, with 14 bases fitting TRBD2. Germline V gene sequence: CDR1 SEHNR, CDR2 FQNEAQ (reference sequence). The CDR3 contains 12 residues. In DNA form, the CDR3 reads TGTGCCAGCAGCCAGGGACTAGCGGGAGTATGGTTC. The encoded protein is CASSQGLAGVWF.

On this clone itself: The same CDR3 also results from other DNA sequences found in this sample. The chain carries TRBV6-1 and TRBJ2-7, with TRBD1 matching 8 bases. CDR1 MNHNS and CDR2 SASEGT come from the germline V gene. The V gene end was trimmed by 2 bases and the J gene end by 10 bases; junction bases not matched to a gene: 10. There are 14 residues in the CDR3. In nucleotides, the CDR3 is TGTGCCAGCAGTGAATCTCCAGGACAGGGATTTCAGTACTTC. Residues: CASSESPGQGFQYF.

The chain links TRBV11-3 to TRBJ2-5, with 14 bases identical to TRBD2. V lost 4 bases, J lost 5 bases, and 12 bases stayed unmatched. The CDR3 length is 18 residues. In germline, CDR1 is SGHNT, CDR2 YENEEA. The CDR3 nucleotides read TGTGCCAGCAGCTCAGGACTAGCGGGAGGCCCAGGGGAGGAGACCCAGTACTTC. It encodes CASSSGLAGGPGEETQYF.

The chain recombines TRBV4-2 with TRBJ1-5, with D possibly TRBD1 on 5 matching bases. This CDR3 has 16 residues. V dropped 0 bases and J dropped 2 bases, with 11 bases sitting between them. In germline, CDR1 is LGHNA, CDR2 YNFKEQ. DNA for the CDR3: TGTGCCAGCAGCCAAGAGGGAAGCAGGGGCAATCAGCCCCAGCATTTT. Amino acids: CASSQEGSRGNQPQHF.

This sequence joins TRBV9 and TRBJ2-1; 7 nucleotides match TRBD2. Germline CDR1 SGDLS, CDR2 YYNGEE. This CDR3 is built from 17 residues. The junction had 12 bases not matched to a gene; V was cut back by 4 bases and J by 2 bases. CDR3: CASSPMGSSGPYNEQFF. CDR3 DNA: TGTGCCAGCAGCCCAATGGGGTCTAGCGGACCCTACAATGAGCAGTTCTTC.

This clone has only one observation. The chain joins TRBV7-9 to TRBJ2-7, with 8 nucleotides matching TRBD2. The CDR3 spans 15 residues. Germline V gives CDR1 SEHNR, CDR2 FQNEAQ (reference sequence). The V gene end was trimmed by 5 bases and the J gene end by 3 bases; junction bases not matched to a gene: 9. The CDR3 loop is CASSPPGLGGYEQYF. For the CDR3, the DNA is TGTGCCAGCAGCCCACCGGGACTAGGAGGCTACGAGCAGTACTTC.

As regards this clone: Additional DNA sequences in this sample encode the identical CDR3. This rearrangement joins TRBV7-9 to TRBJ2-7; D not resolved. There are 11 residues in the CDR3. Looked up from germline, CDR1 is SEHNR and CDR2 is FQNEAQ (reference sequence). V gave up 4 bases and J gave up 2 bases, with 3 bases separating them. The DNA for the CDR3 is TGTGCCAGCAGCTCAACCTACGAGCAGTACTTC. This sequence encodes CASSSTYEQYF. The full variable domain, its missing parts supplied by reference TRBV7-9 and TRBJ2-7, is DTGVSQNPRHKITKRGQNVTFRCDPISEHNRLYWYRQTLGQGPEFLTYFQNEAQLEKSRLLSDRFSAERPKGSFSTLEIQRTEQGDSAMYLCASSSTYEQYFGPGTRLTVT.

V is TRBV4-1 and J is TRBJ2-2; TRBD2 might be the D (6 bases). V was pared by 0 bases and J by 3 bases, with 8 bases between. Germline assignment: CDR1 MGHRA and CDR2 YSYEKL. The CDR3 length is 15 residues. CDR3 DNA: TGCGCCAGCAGCCAAGAGCGGGGCTACACCGGGGAGCTGTTTTTT. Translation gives CASSQERGYTGELFF.

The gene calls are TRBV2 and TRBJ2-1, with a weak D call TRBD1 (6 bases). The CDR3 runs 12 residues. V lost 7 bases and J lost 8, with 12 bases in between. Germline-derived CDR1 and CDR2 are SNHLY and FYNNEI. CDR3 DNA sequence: TGTGCCAGCATCCAGGGGTTACATGAGCAGTTCTTC. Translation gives CASIQGLHEQFF.

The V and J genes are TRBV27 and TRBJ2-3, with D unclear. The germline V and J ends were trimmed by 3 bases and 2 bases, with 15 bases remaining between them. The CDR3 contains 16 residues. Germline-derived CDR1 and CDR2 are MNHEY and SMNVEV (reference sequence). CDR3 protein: CASSFGVPRLTDTQYF. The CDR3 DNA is TGTGCCAGCAGTTTTGGAGTGCCTAGGCTCACAGATACGCAGTATTTT.

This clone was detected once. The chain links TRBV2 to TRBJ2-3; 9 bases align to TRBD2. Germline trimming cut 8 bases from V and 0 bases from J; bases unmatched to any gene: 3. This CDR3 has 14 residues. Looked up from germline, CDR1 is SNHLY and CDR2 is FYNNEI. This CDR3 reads CASLGLASTDTQYF. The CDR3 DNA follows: TGTGCCAGCCTGGGACTAGCCAGCACAGATACGCAGTATTTT.

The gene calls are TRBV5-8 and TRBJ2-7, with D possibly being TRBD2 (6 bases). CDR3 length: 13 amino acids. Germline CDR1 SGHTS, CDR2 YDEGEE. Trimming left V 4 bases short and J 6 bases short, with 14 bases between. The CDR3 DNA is TGTGCCAGCAGCGCCCCGGGGGTTGGCGAGCAGTACTTC. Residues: CASSAPGVGEQYF.

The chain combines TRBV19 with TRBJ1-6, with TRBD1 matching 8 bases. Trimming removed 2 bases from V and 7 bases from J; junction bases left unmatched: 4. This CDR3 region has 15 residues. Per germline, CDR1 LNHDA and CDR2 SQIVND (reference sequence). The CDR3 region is CASSILDRANSPLHF. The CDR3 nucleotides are TGTGCCAGTAGTATATTGGACAGGGCGAATTCACCCCTCCACTTT.

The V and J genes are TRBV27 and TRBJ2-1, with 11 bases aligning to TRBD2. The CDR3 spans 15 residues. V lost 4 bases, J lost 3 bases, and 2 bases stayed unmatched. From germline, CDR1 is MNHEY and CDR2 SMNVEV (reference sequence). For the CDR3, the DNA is TGTGCCAGCAGTTATGGGACTAGCGGCTACAATGAGCAGTTCTTC. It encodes CASSYGTSGYNEQFF.

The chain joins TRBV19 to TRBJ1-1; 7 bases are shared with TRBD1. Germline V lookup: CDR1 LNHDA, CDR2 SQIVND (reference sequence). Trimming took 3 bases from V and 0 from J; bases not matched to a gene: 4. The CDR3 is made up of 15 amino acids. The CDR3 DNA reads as TGTGCCAGTAGTATTCGACAGGGACTGAACACTGAAGCTTTCTTT. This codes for CASSIRQGLNTEAFF.

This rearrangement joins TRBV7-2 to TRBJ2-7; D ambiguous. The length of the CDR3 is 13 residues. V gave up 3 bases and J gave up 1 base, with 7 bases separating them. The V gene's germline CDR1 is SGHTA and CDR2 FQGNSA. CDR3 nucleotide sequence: TGTGCCAGCAGCTTTGAGTGGTCCTACGAGCAGTACTTC. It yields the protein CASSFEWSYEQYF. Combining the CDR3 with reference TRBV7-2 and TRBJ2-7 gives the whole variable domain GAGVSQSPSNKVTEKGKDVELRCDPISGHTALYWYRQSLGQGLEFLIYFQGNSAPDKSGLPSDRFSAERTGGSVSTLTIQRTQQEDSAVYLCASSFEWSYEQYFGPGTRLTVT.

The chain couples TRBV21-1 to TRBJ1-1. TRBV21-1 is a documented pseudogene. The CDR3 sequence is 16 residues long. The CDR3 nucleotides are TGTGCCAGCAGCCCCGTTCGAGCGCCGCCGAACACTGAAGCTTTCTTT. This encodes CASSPVRAPPNTEAFF.

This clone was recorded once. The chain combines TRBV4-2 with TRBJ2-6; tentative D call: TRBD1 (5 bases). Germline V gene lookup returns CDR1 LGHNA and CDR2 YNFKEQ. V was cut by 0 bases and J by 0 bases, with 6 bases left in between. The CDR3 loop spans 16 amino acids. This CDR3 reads CASSQERGSGANVLTF. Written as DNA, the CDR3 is TGTGCCAGCAGCCAAGAAAGGGGCTCTGGGGCCAACGTCCTGACTTTC.

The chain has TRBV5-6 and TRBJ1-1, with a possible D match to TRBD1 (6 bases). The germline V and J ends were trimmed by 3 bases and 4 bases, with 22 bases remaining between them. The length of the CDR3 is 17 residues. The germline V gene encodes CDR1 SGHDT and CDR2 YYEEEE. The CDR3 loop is CASSSRTESPLGTEAFF. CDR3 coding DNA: TGTGCCAGCAGCTCTAGGACAGAGTCCCCCCTTGGCACTGAAGCTTTCTTT.

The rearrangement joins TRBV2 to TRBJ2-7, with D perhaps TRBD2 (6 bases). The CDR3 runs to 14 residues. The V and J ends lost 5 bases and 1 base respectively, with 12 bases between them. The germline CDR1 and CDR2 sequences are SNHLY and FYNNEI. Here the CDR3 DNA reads TGTGCCAGCAGTCTGTCGGCGGGGTCCTACGAGCAGTACTTC. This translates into CASSLSAGSYEQYF.

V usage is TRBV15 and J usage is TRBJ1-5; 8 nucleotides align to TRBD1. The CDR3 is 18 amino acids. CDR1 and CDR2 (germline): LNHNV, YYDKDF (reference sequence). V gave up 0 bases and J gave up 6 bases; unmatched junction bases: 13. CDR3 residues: CATSRDLQGGVLGQPQHF. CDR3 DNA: TGTGCCACCAGCAGAGATCTACAGGGGGGCGTGTTAGGTCAGCCCCAGCATTTT. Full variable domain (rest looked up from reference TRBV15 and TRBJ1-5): DAMVIQNPRYQVTQFGKPVTLSCSQTLNHNVMYWYQQKSSQAPKLLFHYYDKDFNNEADTPDNFQSRRPNTSFCFLDIRSPGLGDTAMYLCATSRDLQGGVLGQPQHFGDGTRLSIL.

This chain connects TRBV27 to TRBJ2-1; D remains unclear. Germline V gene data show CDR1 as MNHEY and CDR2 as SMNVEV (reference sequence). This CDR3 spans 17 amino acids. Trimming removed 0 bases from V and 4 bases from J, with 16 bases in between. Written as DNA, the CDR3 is TGTGCCAGCAGTTTATCGTCCGGAGATCAACGATACAATGAGCAGTTCTTC. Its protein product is CASSLSSGDQRYNEQFF.

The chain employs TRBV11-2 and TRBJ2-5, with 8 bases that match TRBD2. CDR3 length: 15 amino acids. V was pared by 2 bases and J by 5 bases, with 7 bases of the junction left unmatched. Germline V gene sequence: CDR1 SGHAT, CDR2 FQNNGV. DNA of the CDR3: TGTGCCAGCAGCTTACAACGGGAGGGCCGTGAGACCCAGTACTTC. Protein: CASSLQREGRETQYF.

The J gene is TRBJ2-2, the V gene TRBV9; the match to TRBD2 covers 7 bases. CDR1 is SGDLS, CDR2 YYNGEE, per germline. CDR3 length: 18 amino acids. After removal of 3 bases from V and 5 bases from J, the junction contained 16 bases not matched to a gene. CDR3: CASSAYWGERGYTGELFF. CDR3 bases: TGTGCCAGCAGCGCCTATTGGGGGGAGCGGGGTTATACCGGGGAGCTGTTTTTT.

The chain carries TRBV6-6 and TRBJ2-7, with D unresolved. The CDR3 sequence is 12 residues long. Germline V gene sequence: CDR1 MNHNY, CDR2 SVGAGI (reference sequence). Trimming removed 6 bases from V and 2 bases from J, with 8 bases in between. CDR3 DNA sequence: TGTGCCAGCAGCTGGGCCCCCTACGAGCAGTACTTC. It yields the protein CASSWAPYEQYF.

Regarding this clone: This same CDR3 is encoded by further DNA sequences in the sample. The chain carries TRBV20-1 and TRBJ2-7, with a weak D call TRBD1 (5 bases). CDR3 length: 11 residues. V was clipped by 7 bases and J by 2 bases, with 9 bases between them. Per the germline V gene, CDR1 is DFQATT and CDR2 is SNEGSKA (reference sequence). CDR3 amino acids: CSGLGAYEQYF. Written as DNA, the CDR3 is TGCAGTGGGCTAGGGGCCTACGAGCAGTACTTC.

The CDR3 DNA reads TGCGCCAGCAGCTTGGGAGACAGGAGCGATGAGCAGTTCTTC. This gives the protein CASSLGDRSDEQFF. V gene TRBV5-1 combines with J gene TRBJ2-1; tentative D call: TRBD1 (6 bases). CDR1 is SGHRS, CDR2 YFSETQ, per germline. Trimming pared 0 bases from V and 8 bases from J, leaving 12 bases between. CDR3 length: 14 residues.

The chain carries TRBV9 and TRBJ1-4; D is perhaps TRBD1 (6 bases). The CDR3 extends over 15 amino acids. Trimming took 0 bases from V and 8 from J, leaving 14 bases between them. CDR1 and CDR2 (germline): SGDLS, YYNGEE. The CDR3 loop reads CASSVAGQGQEKLFF. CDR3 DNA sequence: TGTGCCAGCAGCGTAGCCGGGCAGGGGCAGGAAAAACTGTTTTTT.